One and the same sample provided the 26 T cell receptor beta chains below, sequenced in a study of blood T cell repertoires in COVID-19 (dated by TCRdb to 2018 to 2021). Library creation used the immunoSEQ multiplex PCR assay. Here the immuneACCESS table is served through TCRdb, limited to in-frame sequences with V and J called. Missing clones are a known gap in these copies; in checked studies unresolved V genes cover under half, and the rest lacks a known reason. A total of over 200,000 clones appear in this sample, around 89% of them only once. The ten largest clones take up less than 3.5% of the sample. Sequences were obtained from peripheral blood. These receptors originate from a man aged 30 to 45 with COVID-19, enrolled during active disease.

The chain combines TRBV19 with TRBJ2-7, with D possibly matching TRBD2 (6 bases). The CDR3 has 15 residues. Germline values: CDR1 LNHDA, CDR2 SQIVND (reference sequence). The germline V and J ends were trimmed by 5 bases and 2 bases, with 16 bases remaining between them. In DNA form, the CDR3 reads TGTGCCAGTAGTCGAACCGGGAGCGCAACCTACGAGCAGTACTTC. Protein: CASSRTGSATYEQYF.

This chain uses TRBV3-1 (or the pseudogene TRBV3-2) with TRBJ1-2; D is unresolved. With 1 base removed from V and 7 bases from J, the gap between germline ends came to 10 bases. CDR1 and CDR2 from the germline V gene are LGHDT and YNNKEL (reference sequence). The CDR3 consists of 13 residues. As DNA, the CDR3 is TGTGCCAGCAGCCAAGTAGGTAGAGGTGGCTACACCTTC. It specifies CASSQVGRGGYTF.

This chain joins TRBV15 and TRBJ2-3, with D possibly matching TRBD1 (6 bases). The V end was cut by 3 bases, the J end by 2 bases, with 9 bases between. Germline CDR1 is LNHNV and CDR2 is YYDKDF (reference sequence). CDR3 length: 14 amino acids. In nucleotides, the CDR3 is TGTGCCACCAGCAGGGGACAAGTCACAGATACGCAGTATTTT. Its protein product is CATSRGQVTDTQYF.

V gene TRBV18 combines with J gene TRBJ2-1, with 8 bases that match TRBD2. Per the germline V gene, CDR1 is KGHSH and CDR2 is LQKENI. V gave up 6 bases and J gave up 4 bases; unmatched junction bases: 8. The CDR3 extends over 15 amino acids. CDR3 amino acids: CASSVTGTRYNEQFF. The CDR3 DNA is TGTGCCAGCTCGGTGACCGGGACTAGATACAATGAGCAGTTCTTC.

The J gene is TRBJ1-2, the V gene TRBV7-9; D ambiguous. The CDR3 extends over 14 amino acids. The germline CDR1 and CDR2 sequences are SEHNR and FQNEAQ (reference sequence). Trimming removed 5 bases at V and 8 bases at J, with 18 bases between. The CDR3 loop reads CASSTYVGVSGYTF. As DNA, the CDR3 is TGTGCCAGCAGCACTTATGTTGGTGTATCCGGCTACACCTTC.

The chain combines TRBV4-2 with TRBJ1-2; D is unclear. Trimming cost V 6 bases and J 8 bases, with 16 bases left between them. Looked up from germline, CDR1 is LGHNA and CDR2 is YNFKEQ. The CDR3 totals 13 residues. This chain's CDR3 is CASRANGGEGYTF. DNA for the CDR3: TGTGCCAGCAGAGCTAATGGCGGGGAGGGCTACACCTTC.

The chain is built from TRBV29-1 and TRBJ1-2; a possible D gene is TRBD1 (6 bases). The CDR3 is made up of 14 amino acids. Trimming cost V 7 bases and J 6 bases, with 21 bases left between them. CDR1 and CDR2 from the germline V gene are SQVTM and ANQGSEA. CDR3 sequence: CSAPRGRGRHGYTF. The CDR3 DNA reads TGCAGCGCTCCCAGGGGCAGGGGTAGGCATGGCTACACCTTC.

This chain links TRBV4-2 with TRBJ1-1; 8 positions agree with TRBD1. CDR3 size: 13 residues. The V gene's germline CDR1 is LGHNA and CDR2 YNFKEQ. Germline trimming cut 5 bases from V and 6 bases from J; bases unmatched to any gene: 5. The CDR3 here is CASSYRGEAEAFF. DNA for the CDR3: TGTGCCAGCAGCTACAGGGGGGAGGCTGAAGCTTTCTTT.

This rearrangement joins TRBV6-2 or TRBV6-3 to TRBJ2-6; maybe TRBD1 (6 bases). V lost 5 bases to trimming and J lost 9 bases, with 14 bases between them. The CDR3 length is 14 residues. Germline V gives CDR1 MNHEY, CDR2 SVGEGT. The CDR3 spells CASSDRDTNNVLTF. The CDR3 coding sequence is TGTGCCAGCAGTGACCGGGACACCAACAACGTCCTGACTTTC.

V gene TRBV13 combines with J gene TRBJ2-2, with 11 bases fitting TRBD1. CDR3 length: 15 residues. V lost 7 bases and J lost 4; bases outside the gene matches: 5. Per germline, CDR1 PRHDT and CDR2 FYEKMQ (reference sequence). The CDR3 DNA sequence: TGTGCCAGCACCGCTGGGACAGGGGGCACCGGGGAGCTGTTTTTT. It specifies CASTAGTGGTGELFF.

This clone was seen just once. The chain links TRBV30 to TRBJ2-2; 8 bases agree with TRBD2. The CDR3 sequence is 17 residues long. From germline, CDR1 is GTSNPN and CDR2 SVGIG (reference sequence). Trimming cost V 0 bases and J 3 bases; bases outside gene matches: 9. The CDR3: CAWSVLRTSGYTGELFF. The CDR3 nucleotides read TGTGCCTGGAGTGTACTTAGAACTAGCGGATACACCGGGGAGCTGTTTTTT.

The V gene is TRBV6-1, the J gene TRBJ1-3; D uncertain. The CDR3 is made up of 15 amino acids. Trimming left V 6 bases short and J 0 bases short, with 12 bases between. Germline V gene sequence: CDR1 MNHNS, CDR2 SASEGT. CDR3 loop: CASSGEAPSGNTIYF. The CDR3 coding sequence is TGTGCCAGCAGCGGAGAGGCTCCCTCTGGAAACACCATATATTTT.

This clone was detected only once. J is TRBJ1-5 and V is TRBV12-3 or TRBV12-4; D not certain. This CDR3 has 13 residues. V was clipped by 5 bases and J by 4 bases, with 9 bases between them. CDR3 in amino acids: CASSLSSNQPQHF. In DNA form, the CDR3 reads TGTGCCAGCAGTCTTAGCTCAAATCAGCCCCAGCATTTT.

V is TRBV27 and J is TRBJ2-1; perhaps TRBD2 as D (6 bases). Trimming removed 5 bases from V and 8 bases from J, with 19 bases in between. The CDR3 extends over 15 amino acids. CDR1 is MNHEY and CDR2 is SMNVEV in the germline V gene (reference sequence). The DNA for the CDR3 is TGTGCCAGCAGTCCCCGGGACTCCCTACAGGATGAGCAGTTCTTC. It encodes CASSPRDSLQDEQFF.

The chain's CDR3 is CATSPGRGSGANVLTF. CDR3 bases: TGTGCCACCAGCCCCGGACGGGGGTCTGGGGCCAACGTCCTGACTTTC. The J gene is TRBJ2-6, the V gene TRBV15; possibly TRBD2 for D (6 bases). V shed 5 bases and J shed 1 base, with 12 bases lying between them. Germline assignment: CDR1 LNHNV and CDR2 YYDKDF (reference sequence). CDR3 length equals 16 residues.

In its sample, this clone was seen once. The chain is built from TRBV7-2 and TRBJ2-2; TRBD1 agrees at 8 bases. The germline gives CDR1 SGHTA, CDR2 FQGNSA. The CDR3 is 16 amino acids. The junction had 10 bases not matched to a gene; V was cut back by 5 bases and J by 5 bases. Here the CDR3 reads CASSHRTGRSTGELFF. The CDR3 bases are TGTGCCAGCAGCCACCGGACAGGGCGTAGTACCGGGGAGCTGTTTTTT. Using reference TRBV7-2 and TRBJ2-2 for the parts outside the CDR3, the full variable domain is GAGVSQSPSNKVTEKGKDVELRCDPISGHTALYWYRQSLGQGLEFLIYFQGNSAPDKSGLPSDRFSAERTGGSVSTLTIQRTQQEDSAVYLCASSHRTGRSTGELFFGEGSRLTVL.

The chain recombines TRBV15 with TRBJ1-2; D uncertain. The germline V gene has CDR1 LNHNV and CDR2 YYDKDF (reference sequence). The CDR3 has 12 amino acids. V was trimmed by 4 bases and J by 7 bases, leaving 10 bases between them. The CDR3 spells CATSIRESGYTF. The CDR3 DNA reads as TGTGCCACCAGCATTAGGGAGAGTGGCTACACCTTC.

The chain carries TRBV28 and TRBJ2-2, with 10 nucleotides matching TRBD1. CDR3 length equals 17 residues. J gave up 6 bases and V 7 bases, and 14 bases lay outside the gene matches. Germline lookup yields CDR1 MDHEN and CDR2 SYDVKM. For the CDR3, the DNA is TGTGCCAGCAACCCCGGGACAGGGGCGGTAGGGGCCGGGGAGCTGTTTTTT. It translates to CASNPGTGAVGAGELFF.

This clone was counted a few times. The chain carries TRBV7-3 and TRBJ2-1, with TRBD2 identical over 9 bases. Germline CDR1 SGHTA, CDR2 FQGTGA. The CDR3 is 16 residues long. The trim removed 5 bases at V and 5 bases at J, leaving 10 bases unmatched. The CDR3 sequence is CASSRTGSGGDNEQFF. The DNA for the CDR3 is TGTGCCAGCAGCCGCACGGGTAGCGGGGGAGACAATGAGCAGTTCTTC.

The chain combines TRBV7-6 with TRBJ2-7, with D uncertain. V shed 4 bases and J shed 2 bases, with 12 bases lying between them. CDR1 is SGHVS and CDR2 is FNYEAQ in the germline V gene. The CDR3 has 14 residues. The CDR3 protein is CASSSPELTYEQYF. The CDR3, as DNA: TGTGCCAGCAGCTCCCCGGAGTTAACCTACGAGCAGTACTTC.

The chain carries TRBV6-1 and TRBJ1-1; D not resolved. The ends were cut back, 2 bases at V and 5 bases at J, with 12 bases in the middle. The CDR3 is made up of 14 amino acids. Germline V gives CDR1 MNHNS, CDR2 SASEGT. Here the CDR3 reads CASSEQPGWTEAFF. CDR3 DNA: TGTGCCAGCAGTGAACAACCCGGGTGGACTGAAGCTTTCTTT.

The chain uses TRBV20-1 and TRBJ1-1, with unresolved D. The CDR3 extends over 14 amino acids. Germline V lookup: CDR1 DFQATT, CDR2 SNEGSKA (reference sequence). With 3 bases removed from V and 0 bases from J, the gap between germline ends came to 11 bases. The CDR3 DNA reads as TGCAGTGCTAGTAGCGGGGTTATGAACACTGAAGCTTTCTTT. Translated: CSASSGVMNTEAFF.

The genes are TRBV2 and TRBJ1-2, with D possibly being TRBD1 (6 bases). Germline loops: CDR1 SNHLY, CDR2 FYNNEI. With 3 bases removed from V and 4 bases from J, the gap between germline ends came to 9 bases. The CDR3 is made up of 13 amino acids. As DNA, the CDR3 is TGTGCCAGCAGTGACGCAGGGGCCTATGGCTACACCTTC. This sequence encodes CASSDAGAYGYTF.

This chain joins TRBV2 and TRBJ1-2; D is possibly TRBD1 (5 bases). The V end was cut by 4 bases, the J end by 0 bases, with 12 bases between. The CDR3 has 15 amino acids. Looked up from germline, CDR1 is SNHLY and CDR2 is FYNNEI. The CDR3 DNA follows: TGTGCCAGCAGTGGATTCGACAGCCCTAACTATGGCTACACCTTC. Protein sequence: CASSGFDSPNYGYTF.

The genes are TRBV30 and TRBJ1-2; 7 bases match TRBD1. The CDR3 spans 12 residues. Trimming took 5 bases from V and 2 from J; bases not matched to a gene: 2. The germline CDR1 and CDR2 sequences are GTSNPN and SVGIG (reference sequence). The CDR3, as DNA: TGTGCCTGGGTACAGGGGAACTATGGCTACACCTTC. Translated, it gives CAWVQGNYGYTF. The entire variable domain, with the rest obtained from reference TRBV30 and TRBJ1-2, is as follows: SQTIHQWPATLVQPVGSPLSLECTVEGTSNPNLYWYRQAAGRGLQLLFYSVGIGQISSEVPQNLSASRPQDRQFILSSKKLLLSDSGFYLCAWVQGNYGYTFGSGTRLTVV.

This chain uses TRBV9 with TRBJ1-1; D is ambiguous. Trimming pared 3 bases from V and 0 bases from J, leaving 12 bases between. This CDR3 contains 15 residues. CDR1 is SGDLS and CDR2 is YYNGEE in the germline V gene. The CDR3 spells CASSGSGVLNTEAFF. CDR3 coding DNA: TGTGCCAGCAGCGGATCGGGAGTCCTGAACACTGAAGCTTTCTTT. The full variable domain, completed using reference TRBV9 and TRBJ1-1, is DSGVTQTPKHLITATGQRVTLRCSPRSGDLSVYWYQQSLDQGLQFLIQYYNGEERAKGNILERFSAQQFPDLHSELNLSSLELGDSALYFCASSGSGVLNTEAFFGQGTRLTVV.